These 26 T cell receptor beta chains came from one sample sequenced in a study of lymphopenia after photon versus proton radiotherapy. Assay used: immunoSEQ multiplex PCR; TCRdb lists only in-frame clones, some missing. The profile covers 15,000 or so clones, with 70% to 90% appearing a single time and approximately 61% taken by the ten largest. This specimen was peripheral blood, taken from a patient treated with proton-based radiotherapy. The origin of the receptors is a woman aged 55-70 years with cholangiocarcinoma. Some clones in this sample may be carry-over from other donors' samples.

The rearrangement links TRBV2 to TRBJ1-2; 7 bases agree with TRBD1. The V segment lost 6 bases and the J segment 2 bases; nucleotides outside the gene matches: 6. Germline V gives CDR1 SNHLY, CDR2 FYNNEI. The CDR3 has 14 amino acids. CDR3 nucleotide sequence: TGTGCCAGCAGGCCGAAGGGGGCCAACTATGGCTACACCTTC. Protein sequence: CASRPKGANYGYTF.

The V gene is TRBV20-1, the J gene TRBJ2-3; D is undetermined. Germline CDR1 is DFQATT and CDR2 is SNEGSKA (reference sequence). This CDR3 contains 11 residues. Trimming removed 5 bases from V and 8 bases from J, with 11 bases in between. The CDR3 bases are TGCAGTGCTCACCCGGGCGGTACGCAGTATTTT. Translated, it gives CSAHPGGTQYF.

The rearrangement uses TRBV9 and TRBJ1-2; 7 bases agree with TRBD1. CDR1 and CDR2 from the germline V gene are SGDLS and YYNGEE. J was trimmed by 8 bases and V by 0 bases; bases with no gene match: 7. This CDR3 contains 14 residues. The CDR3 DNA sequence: TGTGCCAGCAGCGTAGGACAGGGCGTCGGCGGCTACACCTTC. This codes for CASSVGQGVGGYTF.

DNA for the CDR3: TGTGCCAGCAGTTACTATCGGGCCGTGGGGAACACTGAAGCTTTCTTT. Residues: CASSYYRAVGNTEAFF. The rearrangement joins TRBV6-5 to TRBJ1-1; no reliable D call. The CDR3 extends over 16 amino acids. Trimming took 1 base from V and 1 from J, leaving 13 bases between them. Germline V CDR1 and CDR2: MNHEY, SVGAGI.

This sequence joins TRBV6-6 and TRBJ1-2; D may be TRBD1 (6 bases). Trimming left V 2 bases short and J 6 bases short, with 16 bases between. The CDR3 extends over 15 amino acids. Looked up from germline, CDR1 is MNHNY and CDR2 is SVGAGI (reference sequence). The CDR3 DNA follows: TGTGCCAGCAGTTACCCACTTCGGGGGGCTGATGGCTACACCTTC. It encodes CASSYPLRGADGYTF.

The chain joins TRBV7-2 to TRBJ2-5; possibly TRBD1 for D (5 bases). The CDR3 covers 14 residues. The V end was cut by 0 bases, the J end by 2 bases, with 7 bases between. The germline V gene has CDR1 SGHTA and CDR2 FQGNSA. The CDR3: CASSLARGQETQYF. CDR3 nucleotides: TGTGCCAGCAGCTTAGCTAGGGGACAAGAGACCCAGTACTTC.

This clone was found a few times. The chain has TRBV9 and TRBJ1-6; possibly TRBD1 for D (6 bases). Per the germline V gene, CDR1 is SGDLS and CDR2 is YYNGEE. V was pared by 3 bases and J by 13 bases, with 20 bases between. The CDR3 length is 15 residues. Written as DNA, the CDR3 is TGTGCCAGCAGCGCAGGGGCCTTGATGGGGGTGCCCCTCCACTTT. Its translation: CASSAGALMGVPLHF.

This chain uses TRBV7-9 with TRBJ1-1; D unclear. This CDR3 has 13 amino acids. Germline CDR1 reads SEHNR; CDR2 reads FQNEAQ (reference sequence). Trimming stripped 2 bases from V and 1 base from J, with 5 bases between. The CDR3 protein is CASSLWENTEAFF. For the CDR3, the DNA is TGTGCCAGCAGCTTATGGGAGAACACTGAAGCTTTCTTT.

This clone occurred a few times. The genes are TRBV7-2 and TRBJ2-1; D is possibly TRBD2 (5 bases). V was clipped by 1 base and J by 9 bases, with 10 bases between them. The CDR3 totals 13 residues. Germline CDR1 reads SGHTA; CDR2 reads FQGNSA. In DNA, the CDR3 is TGTGCCAGCAGCTTAGAGGCCGAGGGTGAGCAGTTCTTC. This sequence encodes CASSLEAEGEQFF.

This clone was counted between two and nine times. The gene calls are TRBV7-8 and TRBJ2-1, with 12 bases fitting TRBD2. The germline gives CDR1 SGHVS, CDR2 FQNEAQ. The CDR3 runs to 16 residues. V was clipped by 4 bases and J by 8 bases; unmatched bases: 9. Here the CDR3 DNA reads TGTGCCAGCAGCTCCCTGACTAGCGGGGGTTTGGATGAGCAGTTCTTC. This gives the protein CASSSLTSGGLDEQFF.

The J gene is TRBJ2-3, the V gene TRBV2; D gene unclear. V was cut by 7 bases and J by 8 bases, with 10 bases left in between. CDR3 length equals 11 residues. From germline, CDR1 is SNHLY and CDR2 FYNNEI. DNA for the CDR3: TGTGCCAGCAATCAGCGAGGTACGCAGTATTTT. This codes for CASNQRGTQYF.

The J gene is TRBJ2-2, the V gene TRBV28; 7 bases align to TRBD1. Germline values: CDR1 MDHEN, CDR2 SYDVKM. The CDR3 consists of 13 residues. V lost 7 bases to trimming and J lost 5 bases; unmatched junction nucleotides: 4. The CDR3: CASTLDRTGELFF. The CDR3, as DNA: TGTGCCAGCACCCTGGACAGGACCGGGGAGCTGTTTTTT.

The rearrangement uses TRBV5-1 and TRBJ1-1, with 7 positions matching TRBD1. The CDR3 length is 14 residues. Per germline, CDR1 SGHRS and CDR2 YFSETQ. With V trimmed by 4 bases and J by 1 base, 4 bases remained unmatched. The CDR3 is CASSPGTANTEAFF. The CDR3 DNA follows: TGCGCCAGCAGCCCCGGGACAGCGAACACTGAAGCTTTCTTT. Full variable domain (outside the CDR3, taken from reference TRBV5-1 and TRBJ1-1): KAGVTQTPRYLIKTRGQQVTLSCSPISGHRSVSWYQQTPGQGLQFLFEYFSETQRNKGNFPGRFSGRQFSNSRSEMNVSTLELGDSALYLCASSPGTANTEAFFGQGTRLTVV.

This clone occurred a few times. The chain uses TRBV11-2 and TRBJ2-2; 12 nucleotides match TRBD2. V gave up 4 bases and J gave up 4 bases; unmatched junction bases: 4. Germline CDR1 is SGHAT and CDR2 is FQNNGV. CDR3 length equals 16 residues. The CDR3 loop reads CASSSASGGATGELFF. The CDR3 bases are TGTGCCAGCAGCTCGGCTAGCGGGGGGGCCACCGGGGAGCTGTTTTTT. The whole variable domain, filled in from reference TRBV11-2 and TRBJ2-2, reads EAGVAQSPRYKIIEKRQSVAFWCNPISGHATLYWYQQILGQGPKLLIQFQNNGVVDDSQLPKDRFSAERLKGVDSTLKIQPAKLEDSAVYLCASSSASGGATGELFFGEGSRLTVL.

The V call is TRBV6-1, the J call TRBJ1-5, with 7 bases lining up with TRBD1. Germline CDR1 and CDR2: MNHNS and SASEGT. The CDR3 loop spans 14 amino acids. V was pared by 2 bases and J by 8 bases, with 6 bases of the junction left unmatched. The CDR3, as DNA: TGTGCCAGCAGTGAAAGGACAGGAGTCGAGCCCCAGCATTTT. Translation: CASSERTGVEPQHF.

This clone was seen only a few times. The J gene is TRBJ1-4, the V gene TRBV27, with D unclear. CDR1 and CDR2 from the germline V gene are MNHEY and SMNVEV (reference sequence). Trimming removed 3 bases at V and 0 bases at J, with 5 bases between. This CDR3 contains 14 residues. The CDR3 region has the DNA TGTGCCAGCAGTTTGCGGTCAACTAATGAAAAACTGTTTTTT. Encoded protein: CASSLRSTNEKLFF.

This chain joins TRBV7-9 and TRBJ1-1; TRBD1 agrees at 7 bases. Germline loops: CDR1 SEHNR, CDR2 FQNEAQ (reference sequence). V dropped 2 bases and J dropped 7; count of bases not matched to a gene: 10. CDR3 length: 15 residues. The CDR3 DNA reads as TGTGCCAGCAGCTTAAGGGGGCGGAGGCCCTATGAAGCTTTCTTT. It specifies CASSLRGRRPYEAFF.

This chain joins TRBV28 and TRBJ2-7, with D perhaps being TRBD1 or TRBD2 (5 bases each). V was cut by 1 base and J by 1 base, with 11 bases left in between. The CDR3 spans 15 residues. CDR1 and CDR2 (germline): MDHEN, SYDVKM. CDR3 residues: CASSLSGGRSYEQYF. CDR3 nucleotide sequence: TGTGCCAGCAGTTTATCTGGGGGTAGGTCCTACGAGCAGTACTTC. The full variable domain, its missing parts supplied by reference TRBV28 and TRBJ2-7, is DVKVTQSSRYLVKRTGEKVFLECVQDMDHENMFWYRQDPGLGLRLIYFSYDVKMKEKGDIPEGYSVSREKKERFSLILESASTNQTSMYLCASSLSGGRSYEQYFGPGTRLTVT.

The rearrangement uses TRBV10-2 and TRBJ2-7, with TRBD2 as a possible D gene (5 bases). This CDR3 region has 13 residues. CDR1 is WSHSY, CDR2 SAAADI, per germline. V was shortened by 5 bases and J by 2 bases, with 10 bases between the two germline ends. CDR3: CASSKGGPYEQYF. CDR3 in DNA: TGCGCCAGCAGTAAAGGCGGGCCCTACGAGCAGTACTTC.

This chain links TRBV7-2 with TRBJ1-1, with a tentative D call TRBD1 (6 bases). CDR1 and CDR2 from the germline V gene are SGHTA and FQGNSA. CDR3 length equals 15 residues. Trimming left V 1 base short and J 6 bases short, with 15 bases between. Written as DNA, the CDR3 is TGTGCCAGCAGCTTAGACCTAGGACAGAGTCCTGAAGCTTTCTTT. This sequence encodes CASSLDLGQSPEAFF.

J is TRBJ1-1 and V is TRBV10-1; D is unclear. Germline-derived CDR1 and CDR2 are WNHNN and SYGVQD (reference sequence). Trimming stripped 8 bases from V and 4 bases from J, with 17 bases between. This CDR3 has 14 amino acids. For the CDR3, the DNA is TGCGCCAGCTCGGGGTCCCGTGGGGTCACTGAAGCTTTCTTT. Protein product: CASSGSRGVTEAFF.

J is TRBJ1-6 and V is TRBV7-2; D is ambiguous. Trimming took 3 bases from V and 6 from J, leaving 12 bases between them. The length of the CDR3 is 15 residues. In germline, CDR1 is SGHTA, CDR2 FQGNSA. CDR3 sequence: CASSFVAFGNSPLHF. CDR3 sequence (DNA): TGTGCCAGCAGCTTTGTTGCATTCGGTAATTCACCCCTCCACTTT.

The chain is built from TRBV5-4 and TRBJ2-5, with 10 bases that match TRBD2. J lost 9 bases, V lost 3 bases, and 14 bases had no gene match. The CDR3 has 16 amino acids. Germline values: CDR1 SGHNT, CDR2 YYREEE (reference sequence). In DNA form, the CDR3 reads TGTGCCAGCAGCTCGGGTACCGGGACTAGCGTAACCGCCCAGTACTTC. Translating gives CASSSGTGTSVTAQYF.

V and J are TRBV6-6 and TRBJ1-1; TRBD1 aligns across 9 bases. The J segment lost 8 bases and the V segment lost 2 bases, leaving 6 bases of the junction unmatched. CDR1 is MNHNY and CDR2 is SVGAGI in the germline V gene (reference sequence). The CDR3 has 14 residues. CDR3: CASSYGTGRTEAFF. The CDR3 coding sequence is TGTGCCAGCAGTTACGGGACAGGGCGGACCGAAGCTTTCTTT.

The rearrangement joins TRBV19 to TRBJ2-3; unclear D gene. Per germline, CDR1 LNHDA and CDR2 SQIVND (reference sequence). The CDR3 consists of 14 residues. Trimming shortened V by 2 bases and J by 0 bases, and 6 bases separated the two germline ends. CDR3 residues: CASSITRSTDTQYF. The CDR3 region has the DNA TGTGCCAGTAGTATAACCCGGAGCACAGATACGCAGTATTTT.

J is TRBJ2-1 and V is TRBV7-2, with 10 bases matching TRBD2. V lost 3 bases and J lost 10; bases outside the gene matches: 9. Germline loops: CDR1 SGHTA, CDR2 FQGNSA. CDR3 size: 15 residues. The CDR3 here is CASSFYSGGAREQFF. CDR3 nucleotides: TGTGCCAGCAGCTTTTACAGCGGGGGGGCTAGGGAGCAGTTCTTC.